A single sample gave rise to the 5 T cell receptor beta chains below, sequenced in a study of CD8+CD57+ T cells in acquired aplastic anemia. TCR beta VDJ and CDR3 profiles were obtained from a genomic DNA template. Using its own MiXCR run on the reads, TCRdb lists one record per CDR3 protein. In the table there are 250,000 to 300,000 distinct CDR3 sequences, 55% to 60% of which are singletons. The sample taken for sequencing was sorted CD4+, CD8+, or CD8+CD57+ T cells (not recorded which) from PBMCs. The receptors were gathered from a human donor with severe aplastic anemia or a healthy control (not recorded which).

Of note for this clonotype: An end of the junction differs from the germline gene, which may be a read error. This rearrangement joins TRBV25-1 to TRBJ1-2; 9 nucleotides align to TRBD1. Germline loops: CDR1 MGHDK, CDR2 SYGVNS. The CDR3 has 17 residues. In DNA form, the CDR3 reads TGTGCCAGCAGGGAATCCGGGACAGGGCTAAATAACTATGGCTACACCTTC. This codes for CASRESGTGLNNYGYTF.

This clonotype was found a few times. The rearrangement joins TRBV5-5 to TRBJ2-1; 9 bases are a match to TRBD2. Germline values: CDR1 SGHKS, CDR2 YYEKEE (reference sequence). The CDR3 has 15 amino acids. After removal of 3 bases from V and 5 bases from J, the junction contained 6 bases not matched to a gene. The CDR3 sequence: CASSSAGGPHNEQFF. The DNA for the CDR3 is TGTGCCAGCAGCTCTGCGGGGGGGCCGCACAATGAGCAGTTCTTC.

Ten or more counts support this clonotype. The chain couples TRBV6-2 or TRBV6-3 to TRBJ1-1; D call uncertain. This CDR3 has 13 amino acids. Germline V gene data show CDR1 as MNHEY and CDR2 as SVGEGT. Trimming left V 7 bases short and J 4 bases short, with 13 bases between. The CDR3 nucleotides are TGTGCCAGCAAGTTGTGGGATCTCACTGAAGCTTTCTTT. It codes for CASKLWDLTEAFF.

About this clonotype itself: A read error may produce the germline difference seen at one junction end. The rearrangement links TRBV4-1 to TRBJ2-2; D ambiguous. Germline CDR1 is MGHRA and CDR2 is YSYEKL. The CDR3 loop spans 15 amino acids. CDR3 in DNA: TGTGCCAGCAGCCAAGCGCCAGGTGACACCGGGGAGCTGTTTTTT. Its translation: CASSQAPGDTGELFF.

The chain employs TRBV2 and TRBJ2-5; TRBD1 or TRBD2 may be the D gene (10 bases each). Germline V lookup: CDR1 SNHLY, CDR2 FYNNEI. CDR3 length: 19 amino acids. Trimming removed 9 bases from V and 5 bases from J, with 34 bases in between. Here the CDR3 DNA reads TGTGCCAGGCGTCCCGGGACAGGGGATATCCTAGCGGGAGTGGAGACCCAGTACTTC. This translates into CARRPGTGDILAGVETQYF.